Reported below is one TCR beta chain. This sample was taken from a study of blood T cells in healthy people across ages. Combining a sample-barcoded 5' primer with a J-beta primer mix, a second PCR ran for 7 to 11 cycles. TCRdb analysed the 5' RACE reads with MiXCR anew, one entry per CDR3 protein. The sample has 1.5 million to 2 million distinct CDR3 sequences; roughly 50% are singletons. Specimen: blood. The clonotype was recovered from a woman aged 40 to 55 in good health.

CDR3 region: CSATPGGAPNQPQHF. The CDR3 DNA follows: TGCAGTGCTACTCCTGGGGGGGCTCCCAATCAGCCCCAGCATTTT. The chain is built from TRBV20-1 and TRBJ1-5, with a tentative D call TRBD1 (6 bases). The CDR3 sequence is 15 residues long. Deletions cut 4 bases from V and 3 bases from J, with 16 bases between. Germline loops: CDR1 DFQATT, CDR2 SNEGSKA (reference sequence).